The TCR beta chain described here comes from a study of a mutant IDH1 vaccine in newly diagnosed glioma. Study-level background: The treated population exhibited a male proportion of about 60%, a female proportion of about 40%, and a mean age of around 40 years. Prior therapy was radiotherapy, temozolomide, or both; most received both.

Method: immunoSEQ multiplex PCR; TCRdb's copy keeps in-frame clones and lacks some. The repertoire holds approximately 88,000 clones, with over 75% as singletons. The table lists this clone with a few counts. Its antigen is still unknown. The time point denotes: baseline, week 1 (first vaccination visit). Specified treatment: pre-vaccination baseline after standard-of-care therapy. General study points: Apparently unrelated to pseudoprogression were changes in the top peripheral T cell clonotypes. Across multiple MHC alleles, 80% to 95% of patients had vaccine-induced responses.

The sequence was collected from a man between 35 and 55 years old with glioma. Source: PBMCs, taken from a glioma patient treated with radiotherapy, temozolomide or both.

CDR3 protein: CASSSPGFRGAFF. CDR3 nucleotides: TGTGCCAGCAGCTCCCCGGGCTTTAGAGGAGCTTTCTTT. The gene calls are TRBV7-2 and TRBJ1-1; D is undetermined. Germline V gene lookup returns CDR1 SGHTA and CDR2 FQGNSA. The V end lost 4 bases, the J end lost 10 bases, and 16 bases lay between the germline ends. This CDR3 region has 13 residues.